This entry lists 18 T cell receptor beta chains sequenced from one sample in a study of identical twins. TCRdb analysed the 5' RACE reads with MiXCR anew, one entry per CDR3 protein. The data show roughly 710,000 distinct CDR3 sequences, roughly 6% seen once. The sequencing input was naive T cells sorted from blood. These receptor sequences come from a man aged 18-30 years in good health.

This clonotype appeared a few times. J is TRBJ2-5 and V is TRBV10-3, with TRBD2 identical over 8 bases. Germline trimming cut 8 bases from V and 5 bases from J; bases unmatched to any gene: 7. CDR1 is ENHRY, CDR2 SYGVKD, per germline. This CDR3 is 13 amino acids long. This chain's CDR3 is CAISASGFETQYF. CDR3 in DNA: TGTGCCATCTCAGCTAGCGGGTTCGAGACCCAGTACTTC.

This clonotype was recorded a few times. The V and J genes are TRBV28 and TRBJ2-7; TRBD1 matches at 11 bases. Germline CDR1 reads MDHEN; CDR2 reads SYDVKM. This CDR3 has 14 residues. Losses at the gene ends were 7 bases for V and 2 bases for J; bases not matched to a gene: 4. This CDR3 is CASNGQGAPYEQYF. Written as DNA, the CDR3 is TGTGCCAGCAACGGACAGGGGGCTCCCTACGAGCAGTACTTC.

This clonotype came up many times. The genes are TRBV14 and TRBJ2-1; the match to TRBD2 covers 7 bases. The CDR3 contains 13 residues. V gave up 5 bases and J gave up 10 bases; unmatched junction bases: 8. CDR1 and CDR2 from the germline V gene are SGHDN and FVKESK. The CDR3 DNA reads TGTGCCAGCAGCGCGCGGGACGGGGGGGAGCAGTTCTTC. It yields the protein CASSARDGGEQFF.

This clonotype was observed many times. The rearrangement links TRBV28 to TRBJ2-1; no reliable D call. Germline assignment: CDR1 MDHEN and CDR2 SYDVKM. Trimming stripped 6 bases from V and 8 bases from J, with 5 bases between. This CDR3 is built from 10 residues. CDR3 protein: CASRHDEQFF. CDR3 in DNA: TGTGCCAGCAGGCATGATGAGCAGTTCTTC.

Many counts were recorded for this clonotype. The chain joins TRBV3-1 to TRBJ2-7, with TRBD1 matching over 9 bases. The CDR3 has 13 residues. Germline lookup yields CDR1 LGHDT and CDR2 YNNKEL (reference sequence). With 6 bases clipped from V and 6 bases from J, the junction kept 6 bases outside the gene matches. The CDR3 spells CASRLDRGSEQYF. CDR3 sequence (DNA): TGTGCCAGCAGGTTGGACAGGGGATCCGAGCAGTACTTC.

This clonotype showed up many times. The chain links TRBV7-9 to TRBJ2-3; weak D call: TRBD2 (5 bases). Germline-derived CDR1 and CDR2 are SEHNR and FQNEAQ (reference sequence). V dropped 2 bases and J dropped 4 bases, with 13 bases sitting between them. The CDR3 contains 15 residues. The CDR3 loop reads CASSLQSGSADTQYF. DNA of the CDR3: TGTGCCAGCAGCTTACAAAGTGGGAGCGCAGATACGCAGTATTTT.

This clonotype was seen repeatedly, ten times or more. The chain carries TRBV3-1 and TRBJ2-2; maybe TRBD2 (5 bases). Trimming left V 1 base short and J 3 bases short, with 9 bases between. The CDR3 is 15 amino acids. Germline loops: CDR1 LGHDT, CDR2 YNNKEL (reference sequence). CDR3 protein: CASSQVLAYTGELFF. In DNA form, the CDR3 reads TGTGCCAGCAGCCAAGTTCTAGCCTACACCGGGGAGCTGTTTTTT.

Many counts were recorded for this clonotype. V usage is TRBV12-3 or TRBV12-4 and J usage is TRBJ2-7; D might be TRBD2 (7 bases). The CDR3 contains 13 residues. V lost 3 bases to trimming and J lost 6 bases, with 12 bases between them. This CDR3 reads CASSFGGLPEQYF. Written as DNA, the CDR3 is TGTGCCAGCAGTTTCGGGGGGCTTCCCGAGCAGTACTTC.

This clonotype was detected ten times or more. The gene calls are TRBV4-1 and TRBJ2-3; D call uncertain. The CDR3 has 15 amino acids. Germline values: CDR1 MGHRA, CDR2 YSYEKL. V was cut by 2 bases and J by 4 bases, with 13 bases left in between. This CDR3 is CASSQIFTPSDTQYF. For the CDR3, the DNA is TGCGCCAGCAGCCAAATTTTCACCCCGTCAGATACGCAGTATTTT.

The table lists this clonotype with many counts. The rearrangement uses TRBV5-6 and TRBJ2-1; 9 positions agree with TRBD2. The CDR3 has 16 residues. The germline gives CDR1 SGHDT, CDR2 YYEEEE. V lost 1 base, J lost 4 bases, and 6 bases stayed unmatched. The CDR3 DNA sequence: TGTGCCAGCAGCTTGCTTGTGACTAGCGGATACAATGAGCAGTTCTTC. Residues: CASSLLVTSGYNEQFF.

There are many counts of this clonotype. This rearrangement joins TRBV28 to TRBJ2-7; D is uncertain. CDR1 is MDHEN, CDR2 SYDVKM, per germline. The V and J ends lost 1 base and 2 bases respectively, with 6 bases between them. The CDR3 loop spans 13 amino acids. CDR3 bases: TGTGCCAGCAGTTTATCAAGAGCCTACGAGCAGTACTTC. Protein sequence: CASSLSRAYEQYF.

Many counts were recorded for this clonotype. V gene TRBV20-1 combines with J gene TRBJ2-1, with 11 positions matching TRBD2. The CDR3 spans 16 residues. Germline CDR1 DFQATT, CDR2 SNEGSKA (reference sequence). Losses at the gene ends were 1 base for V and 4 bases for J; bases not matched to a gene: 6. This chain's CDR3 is CSARVPSGRWYNEQFF. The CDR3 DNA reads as TGCAGTGCTAGAGTCCCTAGCGGGAGGTGGTACAATGAGCAGTTCTTC.

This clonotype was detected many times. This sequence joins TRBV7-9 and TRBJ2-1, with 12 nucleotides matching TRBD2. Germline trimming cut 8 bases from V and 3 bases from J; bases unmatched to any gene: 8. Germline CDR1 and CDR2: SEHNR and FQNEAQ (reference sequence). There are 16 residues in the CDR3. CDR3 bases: TGTGCCAGCCCTACTGGACTAGCGGGATTCTACAATGAGCAGTTCTTC. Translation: CASPTGLAGFYNEQFF.

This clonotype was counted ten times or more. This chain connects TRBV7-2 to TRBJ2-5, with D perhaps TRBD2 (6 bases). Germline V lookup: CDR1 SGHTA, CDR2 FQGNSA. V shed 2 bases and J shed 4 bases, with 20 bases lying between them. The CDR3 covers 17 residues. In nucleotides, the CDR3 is TGTGCCAGCAGCTTAATCGGTTTTGAGGCGGGACGAGAGACCCAGTACTTC. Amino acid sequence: CASSLIGFEAGRETQYF.

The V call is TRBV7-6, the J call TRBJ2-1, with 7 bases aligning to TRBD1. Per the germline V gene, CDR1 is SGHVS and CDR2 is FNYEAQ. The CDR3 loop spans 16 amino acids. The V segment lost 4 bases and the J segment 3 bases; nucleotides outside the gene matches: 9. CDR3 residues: CASSSLQGKNYNEQFF. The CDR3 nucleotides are TGTGCCAGCAGCTCCTTACAGGGGAAAAACTACAATGAGCAGTTCTTC.

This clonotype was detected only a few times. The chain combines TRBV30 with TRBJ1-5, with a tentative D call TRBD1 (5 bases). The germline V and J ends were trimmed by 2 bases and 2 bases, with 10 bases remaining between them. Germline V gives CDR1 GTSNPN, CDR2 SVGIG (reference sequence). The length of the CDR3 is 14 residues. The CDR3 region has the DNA TGTGCCTGGAGTCTCGGGGGTGGCAATCAGCCCCAGCATTTT. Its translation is CAWSLGGGNQPQHF.

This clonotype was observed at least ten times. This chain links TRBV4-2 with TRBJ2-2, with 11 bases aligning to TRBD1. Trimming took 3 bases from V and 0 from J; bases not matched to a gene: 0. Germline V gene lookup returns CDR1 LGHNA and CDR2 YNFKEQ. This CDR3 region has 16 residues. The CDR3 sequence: CASSQGQGANTGELFF. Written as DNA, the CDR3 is TGTGCCAGCAGCCAGGGACAGGGGGCGAACACCGGGGAGCTGTTTTTT.

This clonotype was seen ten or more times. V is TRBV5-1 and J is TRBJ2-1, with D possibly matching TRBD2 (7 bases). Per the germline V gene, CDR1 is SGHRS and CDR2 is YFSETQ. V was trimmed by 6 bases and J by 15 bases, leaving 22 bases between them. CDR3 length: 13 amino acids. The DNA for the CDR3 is TGCGCCAGCACCGGGGGGCTAGCCGGAAAACGGTTCTTC. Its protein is CASTGGLAGKRFF.